Only a few counts were recorded for the clone carrying this T cell receptor beta chain. Its antigen remains unknown. This entry comes from a study of T cell repertoires in cytomegalovirus infection. TCRdb re-analysed the reads in MiXCR, keeping a single row per CDR3 protein. This sample yields about 440,000 distinct CDR3 sequences, of which roughly 31% are seen a single time; roughly an eighth belongs to the top ten. Per germline, CDR1 DFQATT and CDR2 SNEGSKA (reference sequence). The CDR3 has 15 residues. V gave up 6 bases and J gave up 2 bases, with 19 bases separating them. Study results and caveats: HLA-C-restricted TCR beta clonotypes specific for CMV led the ex vivo response.

The receptor was derived from a human donor in good health (CMV status not recorded). Some clones in this sample may be carry-over from other donors' samples. The chain has TRBV20-1 and TRBJ1-2; D unclear. Input material: PBMCs. CDR3: CSATPVGGGNYGYTF. CDR3 DNA: TGCAGTGCAACCCCAGTGGGAGGTGGGAACTATGGCTACACCTTC.